This TCR beta chain was sequenced during a study of blood T cell repertoires in COVID-19 (dated by TCRdb to 2019 to 2021). Turning to the overall study: Samples from collaborators originated in the United States, Italy and Spain and spanned both the acute and convalescent phases of COVID-19. The repertoires were made available in a free public database intended to serve as a resource for research on the immune response to SARS-CoV-2. Deeply sampled blood TCRbeta repertoires from subjects exposed to, actively infected with, or recovered from COVID-19 were included in the dataset. The material from the prospective study consisted of cDNA or gDNA derived from T cells, B-cell-depleted T cells, or PBMCs. Where available, HLA class I and class II types were taken from metadata supplied by the sample provider and were not determined by assay-based typing. Nearly every sample came with metadata listing a de-identified subject ID, COVID-19 status, age in years and sex. Samples were obtained from the ongoing ImmuneRACE study (first 160 participants) and from over a thousand subjects provided by 6 global collaborators. Beyond this particular receptor, the publication reports: The quantity of clinical and demographic metadata differed by source and by participant and was supplied without curation.

About this clone: The antigen it recognizes is unknown. Per-base quality was not reported, and no clone a single base away is much larger than it.

Inclusive of the bounding cysteine and phenylalanine, the CDR3 is 14 residues long. This entry keeps only the CDR3 DNA: 42 bases, framed from base 1. CDR1 and CDR2 (KGHSH, LQKENI) derive from the germline V gene. A distance of 15 bases separates the germline ends of V and J, which lose 6 bases and 4 bases respectively. Whole blood was collected in K2EDTA tubes by collaborating institutions according to the institutions' own protocols. Collaborator samples were shipped for TCRbeta analysis as frozen whole blood, isolated PBMCs, or DNA extracted from either sample type. TCRbeta CDR3 regions were amplified from genomic DNA using the immunoSEQ Assay, a bias-controlled multiplex PCR. The paper's data handling went like this. Nucleated cell counts per sample were estimated from amplification of reference gene primers within the assay. Sequence reads were collapsed and filtered to measure the absolute abundance of every unique TCRbeta CDR3 rearrangement. For each sample, productive Simpson clonality was calculated as the square root of Simpson's diversity index across productive rearrangements. The immuneACCESS repertoire file appears here via TCRdb, limited to in-frame rearrangements. These files lack a portion of the clones; in checked studies, under half of the deficit traces to unresolved V genes, and the cause of the others is not known. D and trimming were read from the DNA, whereas the V and J calls and clone size are those reported in that table. This sample is represented by tens of thousands of clones; 70% to 75% of them were singletons. The ten largest account for about 15% of the sample.

The receptor's source is a woman in her 70s with acute or convalescent COVID-19. Sequencing input: peripheral blood. The sequence links TRBV18 to TRBJ1-2; 6 matching bases give a weak D call of TRBD1. The DNA sequence is given as TGTGCCAGCTCTCCGACAGGTTTGCCCTATGGCTACACCTTC. Its product reads: CASSPTGLPYGYTF.